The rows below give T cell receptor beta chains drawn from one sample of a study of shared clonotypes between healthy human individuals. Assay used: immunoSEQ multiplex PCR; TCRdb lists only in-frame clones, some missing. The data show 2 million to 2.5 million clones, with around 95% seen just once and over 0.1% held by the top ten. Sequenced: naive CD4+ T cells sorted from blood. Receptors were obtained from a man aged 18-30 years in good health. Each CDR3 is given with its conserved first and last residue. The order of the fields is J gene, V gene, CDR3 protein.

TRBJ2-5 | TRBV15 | CATTERYQETQYF
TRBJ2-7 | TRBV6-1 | CASSEWGALGEQYF
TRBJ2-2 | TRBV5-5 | CASSPPGNTGELFF
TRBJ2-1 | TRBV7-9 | CASSLGDREYNEQFF
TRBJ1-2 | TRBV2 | CASSESYRGKDYGYTF
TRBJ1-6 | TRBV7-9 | CASSLGGGNNSPLHF
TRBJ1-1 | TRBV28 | CASSLKGAGVTEAFF
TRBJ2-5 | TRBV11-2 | CASSTGGQTSGTQYF
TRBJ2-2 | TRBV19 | CASTPQTLTNTGELFF
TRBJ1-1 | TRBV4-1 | CASSPGQARFQNTEAFF
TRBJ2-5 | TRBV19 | CASSISQSLQETQYF
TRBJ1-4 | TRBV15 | CATSRRMTGTNEKLFF
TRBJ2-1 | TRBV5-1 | CASSLPSGSYNEQFF
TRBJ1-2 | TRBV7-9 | CAVAQGRANYGYTF
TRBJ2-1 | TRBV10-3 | CAISEFGHLVGEQFF